Listed below are T cell receptor beta chains from one sample, sequenced in a study of immune evolution from preneoplasia to lung adenocarcinoma. Assay used: immunoSEQ multiplex PCR; TCRdb lists only in-frame clones, some missing. The sample includes over 30,000 clones, 60% to 75% seen only once; the top ten take around 6.1%. The sample comprised FFPE invasive lung adenocarcinoma tissue. The receptor source for this set is a person between 55 and 70 years old with lung adenocarcinoma. Both conserved end residues are part of each CDR3. The order of the fields is V gene, clone size, J gene, D gene, CDR3 DNA, CDR3 protein. A D gene is named only where the DNA matches it firmly. Size tells how often a clone was seen (once, few, many) or the class of an expanded clone, and some rows leave it out.

TRBV28	few	TRBJ1-2	TRBD1	TGTGCCAGCAGTCAGAGGACAGGGTATGGCTACACCTTC	CASSQRTGYGYTF
TRBV15	.	TRBJ2-2	.	TGTGCCACCAGCAGAGTAACCCCCGGCGAACTGAGCAGGTCCGGGGAGCTGTTTTTT	CATSRVTPGELSRSGELFF
TRBV16	.	TRBJ1-1	.	TGTGCCAGCAGCCTCTCTCTAATAAGGAACACTGAAGCTTTCTTT	CASSLSLIRNTEAFF
TRBV5-8	.	TRBJ1-4	.	TGTGCCAGCAGCTTCTACGAAAAACTGTTTTTT	CASSFYEKLFF
TRBV6-6	.	TRBJ1-3	.	TGTGCCAGCCGGGACACTGGAAACACCATATATTTT	CASRDTGNTIYF
TRBV19	.	TRBJ1-5	.	TGTGCCAGTAGGAGCCTGGGCGGTGGAGCGGATCAGCCCCAGCATTTT	CASRSLGGGADQPQHF
TRBV14	.	TRBJ1-4	.	TGTACCAGCAGCCAAGACACAGCTAATGAAAAACTGTTTTTT	CTSSQDTANEKLFF
TRBV5-1	.	TRBJ2-7	TRBD2	TGCGCCAGCAGCCGCCTAGCGGGAGAAAGCCACGAGCAGTACTTC	CASSRLAGESHEQYF
TRBV5-4	.	TRBJ2-7	TRBD1	TGTGCCAGCAGCTTGGACAGGGGGAACTACGAGCAGTACTTC	CASSLDRGNYEQYF
TRBV2	.	TRBJ2-1	.	TGTGCCAGCAGTGAAGAGAGCGGTTCCTACAATGAGCAGTTCTTC	CASSEESGSYNEQFF
TRBV19	few	TRBJ2-3	TRBD2	TGTGCCAGTAGTCCGGGGGGGCCAGATACGCAGTATTTT	CASSPGGPDTQYF
TRBV10-1	.	TRBJ2-2	.	TGCGCCAGCAGTCCAGGGGTTCCCGGGGAGCTGTTTTTT	CASSPGVPGELFF
TRBV6-4	.	TRBJ2-1	TRBD1	TGTGCCAGCAGTGAACAGGGGAGCTCCTACAATGAGCAGTTCTTC	CASSEQGSSYNEQFF
TRBV28	few	TRBJ1-5	TRBD1	TGTGCCAGCAGGGGGACAGGGGGCAATCAGCCCCAGCATTTT	CASRGTGGNQPQHF
TRBV5-1	few	TRBJ2-1	TRBD2	TGCGCCAGCAGCTTGGCACTAGCGGGAGGGTCCTACAATGAGCAGTTCTTC	CASSLALAGGSYNEQFF
TRBV6-5	.	TRBJ1-5	.	TGTGCCAGCAGCCGTGGGGGCAATCAGCCCCAGCATTTT	CASSRGGNQPQHF
TRBV27	.	TRBJ1-1	.	TGTGCCAGCAGTTTATCTGTACTCCTCACTGAAGCTTTCTTT	CASSLSVLLTEAFF
TRBV5-1	.	TRBJ2-7	.	TGCGCCAGCAGCTTGAGGTCGGTCGCAGGTTCCTACGAGCAGTACTTC	CASSLRSVAGSYEQYF
TRBV28	.	TRBJ2-6	TRBD1	TGTGCCAGCAGTTCCGGGACAGCCTCTGGGGCCAACGTCCTGACTTTC	CASSSGTASGANVLTF
TRBV4-1	few	TRBJ1-2	.	TGCGCCAGCAGCCAACTCGCGAGAACTGACTATGGCTACACCTTC	CASSQLARTDYGYTF
TRBV4-1	.	TRBJ2-1	TRBD2	TGCGCCAGCAGCCAACCCCTGGGAGGGGATGAGCAGTTCTTC	CASSQPLGGDEQFF
TRBV6-4	.	TRBJ1-1	.	TGTGCCAGCAGCCTCAGTTGGAACACTGAAGCTTTCTTT	CASSLSWNTEAFF
TRBV6-1	once	TRBJ2-3	TRBD2	TGTGCCAGCAGTGAAGCGGTAGCGGGAGCAGATACGCAGTATTTT	CASSEAVAGADTQYF
TRBV5-1	.	TRBJ2-6	.	TGCGCCAGCAGCTTTTCTGGACTTACCTCTGGGGCCAACGTCCTGACTTTC	CASSFSGLTSGANVLTF
TRBV4-3	.	TRBJ2-7	.	TGCGCCAGCAGCCAAGGGGACCAGTACTTC	CASSQGDQYF
TRBV2	.	TRBJ2-1	.	TGTGCCGGCGCGGCTCGGGGTAACAATGAGCAGTTCTTC	CAGAARGNNEQFF
TRBV10-3	.	TRBJ1-5	.	TGTGCCATCAGTGCCGACAGGAATCAGCCCCAGCATTTT	CAISADRNQPQHF
TRBV27	few	TRBJ2-7	TRBD1	TGTGCCAGCAAATCGCACGGGACAGACGAGCAGTACTTC	CASKSHGTDEQYF
TRBV27	.	TRBJ2-6	.	TGTGCCAGCATGCATATTCAGGGGAGAGGGGCCAACGTCCTGACTTTC	CASMHIQGRGANVLTF
TRBV6-4	once	TRBJ2-2	.	TGTGCCAGCAGTGACTCGGGAACCGGGGAGCTGTTTTTT	CASSDSGTGELFF
TRBV5-4	.	TRBJ2-6	TRBD1	TGTGCCAGCAGACCACAAACAGGGGCCGGGGCCAACGTCCTGACTTTC	CASRPQTGAGANVLTF
TRBV25-1	.	TRBJ2-7	.	TGTGCCAGTCTCCGGGACGGTCCCTACGAGCAGTACTTC	CASLRDGPYEQYF
TRBV23-1	.	TRBJ2-3	TRBD1	TGCGCCAGCAGTCAAGGGACAGGAAGCACAGATACGCAGTATTTT	CASSQGTGSTDTQYF
TRBV30	.	TRBJ2-1	TRBD2	TGTGCCTGTCAAAGCGGGAGGGTGTCAGGTGAGCAGTTCTTC	CACQSGRVSGEQFF